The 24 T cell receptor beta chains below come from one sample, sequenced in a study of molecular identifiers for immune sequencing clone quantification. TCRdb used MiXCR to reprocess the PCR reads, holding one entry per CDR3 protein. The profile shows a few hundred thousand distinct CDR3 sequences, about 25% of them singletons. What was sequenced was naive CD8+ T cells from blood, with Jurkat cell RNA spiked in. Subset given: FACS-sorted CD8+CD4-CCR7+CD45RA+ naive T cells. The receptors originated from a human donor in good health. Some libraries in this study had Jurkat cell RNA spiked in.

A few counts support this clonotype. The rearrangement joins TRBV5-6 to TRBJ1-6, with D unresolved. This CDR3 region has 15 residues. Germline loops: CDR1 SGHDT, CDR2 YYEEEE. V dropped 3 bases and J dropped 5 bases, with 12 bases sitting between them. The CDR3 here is CASSSWTKDNSPLHF. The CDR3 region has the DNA TGTGCCAGCAGCTCATGGACTAAGGATAATTCACCCCTCCACTTT.

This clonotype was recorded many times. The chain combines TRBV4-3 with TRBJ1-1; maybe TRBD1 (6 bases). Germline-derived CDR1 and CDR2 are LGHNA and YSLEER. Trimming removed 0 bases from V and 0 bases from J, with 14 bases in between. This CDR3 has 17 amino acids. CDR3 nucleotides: TGCGCCAGCAGCCAAGATCCAACCGGGACAATGAACACTGAAGCTTTCTTT. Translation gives CASSQDPTGTMNTEAFF.

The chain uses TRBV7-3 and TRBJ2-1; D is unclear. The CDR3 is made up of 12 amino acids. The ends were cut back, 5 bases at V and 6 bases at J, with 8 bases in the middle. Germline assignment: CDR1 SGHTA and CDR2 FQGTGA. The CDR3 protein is CASSPRPNEQFF. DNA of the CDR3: TGTGCCAGCAGCCCCCGTCCCAATGAGCAGTTCTTC.

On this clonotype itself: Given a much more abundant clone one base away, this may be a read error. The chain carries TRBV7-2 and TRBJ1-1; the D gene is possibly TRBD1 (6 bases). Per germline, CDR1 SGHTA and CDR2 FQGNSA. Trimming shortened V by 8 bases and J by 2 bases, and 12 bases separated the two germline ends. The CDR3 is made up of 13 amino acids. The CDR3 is CASGEDRNTEAFF. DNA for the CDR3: TGTGCCAGCGGCGAGGACAGAAACACTGAAGCTTTCTTT.

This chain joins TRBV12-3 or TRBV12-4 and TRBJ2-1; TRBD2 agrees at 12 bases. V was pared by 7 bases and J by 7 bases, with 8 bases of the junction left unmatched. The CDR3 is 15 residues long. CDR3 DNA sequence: TGTGCCAGCACTCTTGGGGGACTAGCGGGTAATGAGCAGTTCTTC. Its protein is CASTLGGLAGNEQFF.

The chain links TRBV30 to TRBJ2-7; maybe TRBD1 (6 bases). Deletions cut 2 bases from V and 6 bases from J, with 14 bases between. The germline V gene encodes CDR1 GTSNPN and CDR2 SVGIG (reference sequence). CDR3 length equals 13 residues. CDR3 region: CAWSWGPQGEQYF. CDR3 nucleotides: TGTGCCTGGAGTTGGGGGCCCCAAGGCGAGCAGTACTTC.

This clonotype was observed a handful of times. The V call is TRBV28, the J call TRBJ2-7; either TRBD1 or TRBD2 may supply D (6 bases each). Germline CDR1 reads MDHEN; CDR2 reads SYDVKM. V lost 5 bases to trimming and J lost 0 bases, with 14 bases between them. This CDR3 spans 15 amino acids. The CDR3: CASSGGRRASYEQYF. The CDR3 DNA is TGTGCCAGCAGTGGGGGGCGGAGGGCCTCCTACGAGCAGTACTTC.

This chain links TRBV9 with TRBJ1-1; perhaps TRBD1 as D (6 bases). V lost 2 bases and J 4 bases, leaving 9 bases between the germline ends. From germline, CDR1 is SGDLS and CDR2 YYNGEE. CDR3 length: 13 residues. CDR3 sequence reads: CASSVRGSTEAFF. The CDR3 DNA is TGTGCCAGCAGCGTGAGGGGGAGCACTGAAGCTTTCTTT.

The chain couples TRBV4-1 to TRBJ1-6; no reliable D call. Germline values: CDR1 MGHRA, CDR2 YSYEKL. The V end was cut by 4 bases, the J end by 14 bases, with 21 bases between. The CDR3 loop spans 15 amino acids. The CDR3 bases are TGCGCCAGCAGCCTCGACCGGAAGGAGGTTCCGGCCCTCCACTTT. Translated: CASSLDRKEVPALHF.

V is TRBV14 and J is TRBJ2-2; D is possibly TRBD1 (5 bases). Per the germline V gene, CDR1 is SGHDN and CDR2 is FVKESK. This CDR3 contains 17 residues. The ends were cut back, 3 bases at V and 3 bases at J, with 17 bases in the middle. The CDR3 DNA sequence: TGTGCCAGCAGCCAGATACCTGGGGCCTTGTACACCGGGGAGCTGTTTTTT. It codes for CASSQIPGALYTGELFF.

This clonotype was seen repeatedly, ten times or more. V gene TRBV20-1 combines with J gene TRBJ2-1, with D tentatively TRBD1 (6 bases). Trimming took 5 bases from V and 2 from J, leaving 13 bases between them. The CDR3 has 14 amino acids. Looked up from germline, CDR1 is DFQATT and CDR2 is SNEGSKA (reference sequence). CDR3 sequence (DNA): TGCAGTGCTCGCTCCGAGGGGGCCTACAATGAGCAGTTCTTC. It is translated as CSARSEGAYNEQFF.

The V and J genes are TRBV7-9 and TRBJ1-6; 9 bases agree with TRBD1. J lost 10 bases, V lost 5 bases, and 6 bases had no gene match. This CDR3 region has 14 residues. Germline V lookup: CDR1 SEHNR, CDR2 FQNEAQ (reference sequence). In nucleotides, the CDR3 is TGTGCCAGCAGCCAGGGACAGGGAATGTCACCCCTCCACTTT. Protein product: CASSQGQGMSPLHF. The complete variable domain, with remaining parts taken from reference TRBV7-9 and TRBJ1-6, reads DTGVSQNPRHKITKRGQNVTFRCDPISEHNRLYWYRQTLGQGPEFLTYFQNEAQLEKSRLLSDRFSAERPKGSFSTLEIQRTEQGDSAMYLCASSQGQGMSPLHFGNGTRLTVT.

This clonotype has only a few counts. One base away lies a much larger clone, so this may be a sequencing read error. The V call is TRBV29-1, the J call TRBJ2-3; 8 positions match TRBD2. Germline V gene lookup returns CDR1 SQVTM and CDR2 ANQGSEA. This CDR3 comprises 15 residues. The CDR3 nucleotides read TGCAACGGTGAATCGTCGGGGGGGCCAGCTGATACGCAGTATTTT. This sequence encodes CNGESSGGPADTQYF.

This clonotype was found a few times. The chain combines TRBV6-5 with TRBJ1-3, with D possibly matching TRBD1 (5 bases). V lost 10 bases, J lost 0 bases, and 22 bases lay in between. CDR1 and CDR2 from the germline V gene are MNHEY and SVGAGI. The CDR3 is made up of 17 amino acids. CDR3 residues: CATRKEGRIFSGNTIYF. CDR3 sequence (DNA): TGTGCCACCCGTAAAGAGGGACGGATTTTCTCTGGAAACACCATATATTTT.

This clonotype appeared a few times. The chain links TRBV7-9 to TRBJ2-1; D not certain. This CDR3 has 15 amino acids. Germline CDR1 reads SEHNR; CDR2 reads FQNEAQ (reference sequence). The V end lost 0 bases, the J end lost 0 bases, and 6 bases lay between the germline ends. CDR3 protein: CASSLAVHSYNEQFF. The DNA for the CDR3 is TGTGCCAGCAGCTTAGCCGTCCACTCCTACAATGAGCAGTTCTTC.

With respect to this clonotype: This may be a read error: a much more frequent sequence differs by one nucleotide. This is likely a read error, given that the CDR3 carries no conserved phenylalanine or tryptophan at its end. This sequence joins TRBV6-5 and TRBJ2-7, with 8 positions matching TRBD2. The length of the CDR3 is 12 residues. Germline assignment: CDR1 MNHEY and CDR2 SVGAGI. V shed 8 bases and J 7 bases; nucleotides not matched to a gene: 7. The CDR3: CASSGGAGEQYL. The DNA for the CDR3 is TGTGCCAGCTCCGGGGGGGCGGGTGAGCAGTACCTC.

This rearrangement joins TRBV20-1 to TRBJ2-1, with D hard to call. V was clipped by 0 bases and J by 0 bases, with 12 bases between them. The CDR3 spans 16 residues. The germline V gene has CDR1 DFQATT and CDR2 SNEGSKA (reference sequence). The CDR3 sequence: CSARDYQESSYNEQFF. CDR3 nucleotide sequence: TGCAGTGCTAGAGACTACCAAGAGAGCTCCTACAATGAGCAGTTCTTC.

CDR3: CATSENGLHPNQPQHF. Here the CDR3 DNA reads TGTGCCACCAGTGAAAACGGACTCCATCCCAATCAGCCCCAGCATTTT. The chain couples TRBV24-1 to TRBJ1-5, with no clear D. Trimming stripped 4 bases from V and 3 bases from J, with 15 bases between. CDR3 size: 16 residues. Germline V CDR1 and CDR2: KGHDR, SFDVKD.

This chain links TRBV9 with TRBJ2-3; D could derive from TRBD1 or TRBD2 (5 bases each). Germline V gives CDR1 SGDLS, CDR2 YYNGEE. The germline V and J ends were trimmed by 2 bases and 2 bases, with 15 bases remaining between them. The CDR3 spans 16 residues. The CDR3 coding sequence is TGTGCCAGCAGCGTCCGGGACCATTCCCCCACAGATACGCAGTATTTT. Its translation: CASSVRDHSPTDTQYF.

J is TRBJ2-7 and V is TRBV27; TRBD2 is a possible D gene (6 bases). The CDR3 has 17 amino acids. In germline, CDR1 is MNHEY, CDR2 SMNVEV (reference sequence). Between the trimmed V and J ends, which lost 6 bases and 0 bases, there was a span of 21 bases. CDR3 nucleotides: TGTGCCAGCAGCCCGGGGGTTGTAGGGGCGAGCTCCTACGAGCAGTACTTC. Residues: CASSPGVVGASSYEQYF.

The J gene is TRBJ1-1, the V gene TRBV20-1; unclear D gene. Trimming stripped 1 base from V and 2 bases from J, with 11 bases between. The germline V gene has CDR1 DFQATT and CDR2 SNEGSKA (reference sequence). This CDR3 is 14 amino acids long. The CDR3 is CSARVYGPNTEAFF. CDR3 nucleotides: TGCAGTGCTAGAGTTTATGGGCCTAACACTGAAGCTTTCTTT.

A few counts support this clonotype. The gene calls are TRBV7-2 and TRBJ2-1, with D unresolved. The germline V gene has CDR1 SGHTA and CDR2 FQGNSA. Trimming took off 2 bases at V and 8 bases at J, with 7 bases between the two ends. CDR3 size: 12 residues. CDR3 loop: CASSLNSHEQFF. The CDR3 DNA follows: TGTGCCAGCAGCTTAAATTCCCATGAGCAGTTCTTC.

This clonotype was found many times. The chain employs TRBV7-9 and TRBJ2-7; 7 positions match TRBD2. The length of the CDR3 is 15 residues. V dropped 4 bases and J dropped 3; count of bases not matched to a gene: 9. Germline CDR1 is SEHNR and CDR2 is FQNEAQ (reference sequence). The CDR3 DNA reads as TGTGCCAGCAGCTCCATGGGGGGGAGCCTCTACGAGCAGTACTTC. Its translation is CASSSMGGSLYEQYF.

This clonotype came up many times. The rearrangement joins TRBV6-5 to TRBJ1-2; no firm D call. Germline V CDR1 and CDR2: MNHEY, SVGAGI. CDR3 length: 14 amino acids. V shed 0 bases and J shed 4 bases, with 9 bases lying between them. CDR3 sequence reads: CASSYSLDPYGYTF. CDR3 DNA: TGTGCCAGCAGTTACTCACTGGACCCCTATGGCTACACCTTC.